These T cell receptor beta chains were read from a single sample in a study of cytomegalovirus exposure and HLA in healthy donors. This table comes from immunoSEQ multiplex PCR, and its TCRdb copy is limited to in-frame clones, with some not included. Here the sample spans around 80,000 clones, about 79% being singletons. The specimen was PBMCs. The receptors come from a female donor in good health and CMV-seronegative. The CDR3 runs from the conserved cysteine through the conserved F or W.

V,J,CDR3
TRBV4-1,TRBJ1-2,CASSPDPGDYGYTF
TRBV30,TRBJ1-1,CAWSVLGMGTTEAFF
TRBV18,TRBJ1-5,CASSPTTGVQPQHF
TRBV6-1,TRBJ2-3,CASSDLSGTSTDTQYF
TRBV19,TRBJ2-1,CASSILRVGLAGGYNEQFF
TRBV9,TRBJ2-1,CASSVDRTNYNEQFF
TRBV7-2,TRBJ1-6,CASTQVGGSPLHF
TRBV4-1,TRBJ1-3,CASSQDRTGGTGNTIYF
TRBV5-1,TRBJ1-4,CASSLDSQNEKLFF
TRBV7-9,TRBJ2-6,CASSFQGREAGANVLTF
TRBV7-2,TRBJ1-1,CASSVRQGGVAFF
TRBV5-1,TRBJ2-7,CASSIRAGGSYEQYF
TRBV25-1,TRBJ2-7,CASSDSPGQGTSYEQYF
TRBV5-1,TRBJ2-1,CASTREGVHEQFF
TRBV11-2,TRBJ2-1,CASSSEREGFYNEQFF
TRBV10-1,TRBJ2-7,CASGQGSYEQYF
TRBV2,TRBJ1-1,CASTPRGMSEAFF
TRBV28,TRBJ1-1,CASSFSSGTLKNTEAFF
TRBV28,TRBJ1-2,CASSLGDRDSGYTF
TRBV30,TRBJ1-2,CAWSVNRGVTF
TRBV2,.,CASTLSGGEQYF
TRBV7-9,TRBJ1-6,CASSLGQGPNSPLHF
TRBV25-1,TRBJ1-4,CASSDTGYREKLFF